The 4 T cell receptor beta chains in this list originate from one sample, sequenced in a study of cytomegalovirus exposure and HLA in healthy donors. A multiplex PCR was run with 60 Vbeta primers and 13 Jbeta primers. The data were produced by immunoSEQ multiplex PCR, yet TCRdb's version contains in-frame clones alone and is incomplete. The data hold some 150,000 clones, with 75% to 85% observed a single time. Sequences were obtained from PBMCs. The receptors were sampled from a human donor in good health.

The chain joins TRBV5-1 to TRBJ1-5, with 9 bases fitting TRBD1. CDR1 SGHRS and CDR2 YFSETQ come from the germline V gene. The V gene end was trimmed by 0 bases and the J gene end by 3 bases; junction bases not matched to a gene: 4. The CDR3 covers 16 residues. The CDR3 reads CASSLDGQGYNQPQHF. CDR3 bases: TGCGCCAGCAGCTTGGATGGACAGGGGTACAATCAGCCCCAGCATTTT.

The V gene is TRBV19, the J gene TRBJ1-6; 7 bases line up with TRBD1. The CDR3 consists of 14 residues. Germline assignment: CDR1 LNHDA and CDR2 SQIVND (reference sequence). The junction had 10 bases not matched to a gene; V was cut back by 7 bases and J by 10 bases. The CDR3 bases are TGTGCCAGTAACTTTAAGGGGGCAGGATCACCCCTCCACTTT. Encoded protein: CASNFKGAGSPLHF.

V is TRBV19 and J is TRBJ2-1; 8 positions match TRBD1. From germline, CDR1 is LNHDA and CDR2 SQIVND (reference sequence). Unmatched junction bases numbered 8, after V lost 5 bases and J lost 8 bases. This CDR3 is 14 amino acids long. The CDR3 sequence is CASSPISGGDEQFF. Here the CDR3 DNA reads TGTGCCAGTAGTCCCATATCAGGGGGCGATGAGCAGTTCTTC.

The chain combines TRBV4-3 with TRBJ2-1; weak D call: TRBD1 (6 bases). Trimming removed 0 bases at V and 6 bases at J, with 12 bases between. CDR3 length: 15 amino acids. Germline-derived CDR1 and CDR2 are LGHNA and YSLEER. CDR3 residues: CASSQDGGSANEQFF. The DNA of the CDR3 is TGCGCCAGCAGCCAAGATGGGGGCTCGGCCAATGAGCAGTTCTTC.